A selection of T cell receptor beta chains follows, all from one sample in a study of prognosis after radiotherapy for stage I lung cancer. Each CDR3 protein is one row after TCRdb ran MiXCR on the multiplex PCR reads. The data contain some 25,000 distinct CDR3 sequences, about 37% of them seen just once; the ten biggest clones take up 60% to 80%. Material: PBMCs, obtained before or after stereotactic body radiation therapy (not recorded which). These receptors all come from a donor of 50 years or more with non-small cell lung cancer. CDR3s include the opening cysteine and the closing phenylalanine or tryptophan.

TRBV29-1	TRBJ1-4	CSVAERGFEKLFF
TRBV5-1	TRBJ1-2	CASSPDGSYYGYTF
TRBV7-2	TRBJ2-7	CASSLDKGPSYEQYF
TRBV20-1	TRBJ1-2	CSARDHGADYGYTF
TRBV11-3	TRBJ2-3	CARSLPGGGVDTQYF
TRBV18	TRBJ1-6	CASSPRSNNSPLHF
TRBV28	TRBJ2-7	CASSPKTGTYEQYF
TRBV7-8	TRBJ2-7	CASSPDREQEQYF
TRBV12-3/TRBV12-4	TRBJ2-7	CASSTSGGAAYEQYF
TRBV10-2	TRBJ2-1	CASYGGRNEQFF
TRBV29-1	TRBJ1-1	CSVHRQENTEAFF
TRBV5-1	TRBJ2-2	CASSLAGLNTGELFF
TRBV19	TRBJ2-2	CASSIDGRGTGELFF
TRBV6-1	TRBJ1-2	CASTQGTVDYGYTF
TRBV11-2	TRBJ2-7	CASSLGRTYKQYF
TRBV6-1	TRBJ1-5	CATTPRDRDQPQHF
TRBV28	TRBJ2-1	CASRLAGANEQFF
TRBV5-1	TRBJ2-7	CASTGFSYEQYF
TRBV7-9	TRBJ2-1	CASSSPSGSNEQFF
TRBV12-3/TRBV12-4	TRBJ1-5	CASSYEVGGAGNQPQHF
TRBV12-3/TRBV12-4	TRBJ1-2	CASSTGTAYTF
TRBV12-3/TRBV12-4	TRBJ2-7	CASSLRGSGAISYEQYF
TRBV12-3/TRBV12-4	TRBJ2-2	CASLSGSNTGELFF
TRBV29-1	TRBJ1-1	CSVEAGQNTEAFF
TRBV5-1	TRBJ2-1	CASSYRLANEQFF
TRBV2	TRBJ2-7	CASSDRAGTAYEQYF
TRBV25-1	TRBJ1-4	CASSARREKLFF
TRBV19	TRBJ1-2	CASRGDGYTF
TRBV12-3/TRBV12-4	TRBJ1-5	CASSLRGGSNQPQHF
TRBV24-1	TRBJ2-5	CATSDAGTTQYF
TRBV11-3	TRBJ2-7	CASSTRGVGEQYF
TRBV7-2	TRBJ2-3	CASSLGWRTTDTQYF
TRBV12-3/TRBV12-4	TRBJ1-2	CASRLTGTDKGYTF
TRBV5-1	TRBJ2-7	CASSPITGGQIGQYF
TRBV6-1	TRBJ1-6	CASTKQGKGSPLHF
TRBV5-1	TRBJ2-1	CASSLDGRAPGTRNNEQFF